The present T cell receptor (beta chain) was sequenced within a study of T cells in Graves' hyperthyroidism and ophthalmopathy. General study results and limits: Ophthalmopathy stood apart from stable hyperthyroidism in a 13 V-J model.

CDR1 is DFQATT and CDR2 is SNEGSKA in the germline V gene (reference sequence). Trimming took 3 bases from V and 8 from J; bases not matched to a gene: 2. This CDR3 region has 13 residues. Fresh 10 ml peripheral blood yielded PBMCs. From RNA transcripts, TCR beta CDR3 regions were amplified. Using the HTBI primer set, a first-round RT-PCR was run on the TCR CDR3. MiXCR, run by TCRdb on the multiplex PCR reads, gives a single entry per CDR3 protein. The data show hundreds of thousands of distinct CDR3 sequences, over 35% seen once. The sample holds a few counts of this clonotype. Its antigen is as yet unknown.

This receptor was obtained from a man younger than 35 with Graves' hyperthyroidism. This chain joins TRBV20-1 and TRBJ1-6; 9 bases fit TRBD1. Sequencing was done on a sample of blood. CDR3 region: CSASRQGDSPLHF. DNA of the CDR3: TGCAGTGCTAGTAGACAGGGGGATTCACCCCTCCACTTT.